This T cell receptor beta chain was captured in a study of T cell responses to AZD1222 COVID-19 vaccine. As concerns this clone: Its antigen remains unknown.

TCRdb's table, derived via immunoSEQ multiplex PCR, lists solely in-frame clones and lacks some. The table records about 120,000 clones, more than 80% of them present only once. Points from the study as a whole: Of spike-specific TCRs, nearly half reportedly target regions left unmutated in variants.

Sequencing was performed on peripheral blood, taken on day 0 of AZD1222 vaccination. This receptor was identified in an adult in good health.

The CDR3 region has the DNA TGTGCCAGCAGCGGACTACCGGGACTAGCGGGAGGAATAGGGTCAGATACGCAGTATTTT. It codes for CASSGLPGLAGGIGSDTQYF. This chain joins TRBV27 and TRBJ2-3, with 15 bases fitting TRBD2. The V gene end was trimmed by 6 bases and the J gene end by 4 bases; junction bases not matched to a gene: 17. Germline CDR1 and CDR2: MNHEY and SMNVEV (reference sequence). CDR3 length equals 20 residues.